At least ten counts were recorded for the clone carrying this T cell receptor (beta chain). Its specificity is unknown. The source of the sample is a study of response to subunit inactivated influenza vaccine. V lost 0 bases and J 0 bases, leaving 9 bases between the germline ends. The CDR3 length is 16 residues. CDR1 and CDR2 from the germline V gene are SNHLY and FYNNEI. In TCRdb, the RT-PCR reads were re-called with MiXCR into one record per CDR3 protein. Among around 760,000 distinct CDR3 sequences listed, about 15% were seen once. Study-level results: With each seasonal influenza vaccination, the authors suggested, few new T cells are recruited.

The receptor was derived from a man aged 50 to 59 who received an inactivated influenza vaccine. The specimen comprised PBMCs from blood, sampled roughly 2 weeks before vaccination. The chain links TRBV2 to TRBJ2-4; D is unresolved. CDR3 protein: CASSEANYLAKNIQYF. In DNA, the CDR3 is TGTGCCAGCAGTGAAGCCAACTACCTAGCCAAAAACATTCAGTACTTC.